The clone carrying this T cell receptor beta chain was recorded at least ten times. The antigen remains unidentified. The length of the CDR3 is 15 residues. Germline V gene data show CDR1 as SGHAT and CDR2 as FQNNGV. Trimming pared 0 bases from V and 10 bases from J, leaving 13 bases between. These data belong to a study of T cells in Graves' hyperthyroidism and ophthalmopathy. TCR beta CDR3 region amplification was performed from RNA transcripts. TCR CDR3 underwent first-round RT-PCR with the HTBI primer set. TCRdb reprocessed the multiplex PCR reads with MiXCR, giving one entry per CDR3 protein. Among about 400,000 distinct CDR3 sequences listed, 15% to 19% were seen once. Broader study findings: With a median lead of approximately 6 months before onset, the model predicted ophthalmopathy.

V and J are TRBV11-2 and TRBJ1-6; D is possibly TRBD1 (5 bases). Sequencing was performed on blood. The TCR originated in a woman aged 18-29 years with Graves' hyperthyroidism that later progressed to Graves' ophthalmopathy. The CDR3 DNA sequence: TGTGCCAGCAGCTTAGATAGCTGGGGCGGATCACCCCTCCACTTT. Translating gives CASSLDSWGGSPLHF.